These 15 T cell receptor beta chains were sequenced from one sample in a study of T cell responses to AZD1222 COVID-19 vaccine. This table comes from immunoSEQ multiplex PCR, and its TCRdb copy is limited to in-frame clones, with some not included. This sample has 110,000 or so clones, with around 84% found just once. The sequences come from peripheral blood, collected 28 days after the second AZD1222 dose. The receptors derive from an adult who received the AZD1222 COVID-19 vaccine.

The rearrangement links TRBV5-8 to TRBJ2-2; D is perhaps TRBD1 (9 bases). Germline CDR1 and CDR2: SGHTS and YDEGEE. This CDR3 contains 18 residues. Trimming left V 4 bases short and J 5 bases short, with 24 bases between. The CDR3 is CASSRDRARGGRTGELFF. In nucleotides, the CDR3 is TGTGCCAGCAGCCGGGACAGGGCCCGTGGCGGGAGGACCGGGGAGCTGTTTTTT. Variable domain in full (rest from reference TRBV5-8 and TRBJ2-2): EAGVTQSPTHLIKTRGQQATLRCSPISGHTSVYWYQQALGLGLQFLLWYDEGEERNRGNFPPRFSGRQFPNYSSELNVNALELEDSALYLCASSRDRARGGRTGELFFGEGSRLTVL.

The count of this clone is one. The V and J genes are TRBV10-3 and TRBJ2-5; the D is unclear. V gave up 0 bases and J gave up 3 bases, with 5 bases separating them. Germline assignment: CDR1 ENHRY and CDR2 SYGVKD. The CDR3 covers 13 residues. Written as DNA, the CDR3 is TGTGCCATCAGTGAGTCCCGCAAAGAGACCCAGTACTTC. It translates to CAISESRKETQYF.

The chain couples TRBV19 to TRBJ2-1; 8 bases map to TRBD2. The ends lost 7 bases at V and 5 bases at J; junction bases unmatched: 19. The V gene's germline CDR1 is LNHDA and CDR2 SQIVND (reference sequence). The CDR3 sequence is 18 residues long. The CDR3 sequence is CASTPVQGSAGVHNEQFF. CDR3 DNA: TGTGCCAGTACGCCAGTACAGGGTTCAGCGGGAGTTCACAATGAGCAGTTCTTC.

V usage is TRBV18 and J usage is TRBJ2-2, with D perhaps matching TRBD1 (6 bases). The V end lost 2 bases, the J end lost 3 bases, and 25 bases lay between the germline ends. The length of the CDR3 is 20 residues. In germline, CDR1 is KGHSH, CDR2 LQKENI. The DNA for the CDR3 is TGTGCCAGCTCACCAAGTCCTTCCGCAGGGGCACTTCGAGACACCGGGGAGCTGTTTTTT. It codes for CASSPSPSAGALRDTGELFF.

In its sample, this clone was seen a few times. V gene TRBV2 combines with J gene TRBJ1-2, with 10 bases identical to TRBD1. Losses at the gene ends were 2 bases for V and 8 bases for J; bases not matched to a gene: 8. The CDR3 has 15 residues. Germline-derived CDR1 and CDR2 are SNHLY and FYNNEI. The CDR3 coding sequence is TGTGCCAGCAGTGAATTGACAGGGGGCATTGGGGGCTACACCTTC. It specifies CASSELTGGIGGYTF.

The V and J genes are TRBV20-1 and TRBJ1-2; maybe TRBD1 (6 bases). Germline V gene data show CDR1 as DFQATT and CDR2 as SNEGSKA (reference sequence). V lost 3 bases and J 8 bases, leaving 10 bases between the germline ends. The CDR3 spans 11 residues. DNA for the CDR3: TGCAGTGCTAGTGAGGGGGAAGGCTACACCTTC. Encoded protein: CSASEGEGYTF.

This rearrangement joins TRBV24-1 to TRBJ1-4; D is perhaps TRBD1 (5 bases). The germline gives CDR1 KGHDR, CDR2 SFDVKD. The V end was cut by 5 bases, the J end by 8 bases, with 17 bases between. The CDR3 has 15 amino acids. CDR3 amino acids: CATSAAAGAGEKLFF. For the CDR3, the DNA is TGTGCCACCAGTGCCGCTGCTGGGGCCGGCGAAAAACTGTTTTTT.

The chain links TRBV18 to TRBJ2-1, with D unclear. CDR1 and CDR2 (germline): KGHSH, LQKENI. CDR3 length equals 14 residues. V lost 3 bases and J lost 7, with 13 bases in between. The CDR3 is CASSPAGRTNEQFF. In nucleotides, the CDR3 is TGTGCCAGCTCACCGGCAGGCCGTACGAATGAGCAGTTCTTC.

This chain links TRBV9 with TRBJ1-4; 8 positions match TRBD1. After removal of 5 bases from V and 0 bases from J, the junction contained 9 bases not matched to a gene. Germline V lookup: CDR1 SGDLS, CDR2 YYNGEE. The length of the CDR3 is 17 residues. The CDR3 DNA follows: TGTGCCAGCAGTTTGGGACAGGCGAGTGCAACTAATGAAAAACTGTTTTTT. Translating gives CASSLGQASATNEKLFF.

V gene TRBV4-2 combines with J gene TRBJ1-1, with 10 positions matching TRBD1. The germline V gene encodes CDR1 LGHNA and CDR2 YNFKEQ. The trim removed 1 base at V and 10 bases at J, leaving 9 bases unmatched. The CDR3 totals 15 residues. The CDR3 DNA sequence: TGTGCCAGCAGCCAAGGGCTTGGGACAGGGGTGGTAGCTTTCTTT. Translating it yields CASSQGLGTGVVAFF.

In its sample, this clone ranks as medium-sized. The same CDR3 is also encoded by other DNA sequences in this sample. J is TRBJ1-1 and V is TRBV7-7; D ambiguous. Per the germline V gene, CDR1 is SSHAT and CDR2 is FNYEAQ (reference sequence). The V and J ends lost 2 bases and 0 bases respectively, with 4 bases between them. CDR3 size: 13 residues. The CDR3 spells CASSLSLNTEAFF. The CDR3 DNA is TGTGCCAGCAGCTTAAGCTTGAACACTGAAGCTTTCTTT.

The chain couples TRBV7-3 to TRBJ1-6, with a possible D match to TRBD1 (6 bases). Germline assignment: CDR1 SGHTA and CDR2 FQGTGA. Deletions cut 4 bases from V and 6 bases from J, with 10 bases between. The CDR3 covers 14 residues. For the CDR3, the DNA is TGTGCCAGCAGCTCTGTGGGGGCTAATTCACCCCTCCACTTT. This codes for CASSSVGANSPLHF.

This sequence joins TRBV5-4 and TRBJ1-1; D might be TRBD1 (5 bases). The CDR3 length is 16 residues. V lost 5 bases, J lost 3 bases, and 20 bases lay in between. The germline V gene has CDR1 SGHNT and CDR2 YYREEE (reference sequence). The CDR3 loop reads CASRPGGARLDTEAFF. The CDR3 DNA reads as TGTGCCAGCAGACCTGGAGGGGCGAGGTTGGACACTGAAGCTTTCTTT.

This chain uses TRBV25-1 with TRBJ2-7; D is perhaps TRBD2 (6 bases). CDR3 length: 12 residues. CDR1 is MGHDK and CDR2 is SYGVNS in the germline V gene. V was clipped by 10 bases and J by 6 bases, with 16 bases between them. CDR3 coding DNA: TGTGCCACCAGAGGTCGTAGCGGCGAGCAGTACTTC. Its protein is CATRGRSGEQYF.

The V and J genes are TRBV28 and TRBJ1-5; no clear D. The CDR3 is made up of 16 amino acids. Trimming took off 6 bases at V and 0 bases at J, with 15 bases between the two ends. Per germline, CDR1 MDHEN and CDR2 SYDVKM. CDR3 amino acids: CASRSGLGYSNQPQHF. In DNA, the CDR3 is TGTGCCAGCAGGTCGGGATTAGGGTATAGCAATCAGCCCCAGCATTTT.